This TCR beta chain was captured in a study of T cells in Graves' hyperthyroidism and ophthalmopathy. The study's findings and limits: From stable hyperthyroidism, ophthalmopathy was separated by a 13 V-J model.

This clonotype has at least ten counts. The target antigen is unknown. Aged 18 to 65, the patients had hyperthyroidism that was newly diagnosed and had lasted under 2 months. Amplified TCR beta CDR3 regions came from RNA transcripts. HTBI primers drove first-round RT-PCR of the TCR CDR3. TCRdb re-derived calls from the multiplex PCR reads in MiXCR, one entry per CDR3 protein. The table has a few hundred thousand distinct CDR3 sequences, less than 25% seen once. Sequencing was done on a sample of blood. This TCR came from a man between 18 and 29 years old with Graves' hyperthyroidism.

As DNA, the CDR3 is TGTGCCAGCAGTGGGGGAACTCTAGCTCGCTACGAGCAGTACTTC. The encoded protein is CASSGGTLARYEQYF. The V and J genes are TRBV28 and TRBJ2-7; D assignment may be TRBD1 or TRBD2 (5 bases each). The CDR3 contains 15 residues. The germline V and J ends were trimmed by 5 bases and 3 bases, with 17 bases remaining between them. The germline V gene has CDR1 MDHEN and CDR2 SYDVKM.